The clone carrying this TCR beta chain showed up many times. Antigen unknown. With 6 bases removed from V and 6 bases from J, the gap between germline ends came to 15 bases. This CDR3 comprises 14 residues. Germline V CDR1 and CDR2: SNHLY, FYNNEI. This sample is drawn from a study of T cells in Graves' hyperthyroidism and ophthalmopathy. Overall study results and limits: Ophthalmopathy and stable hyperthyroidism were separated by a 13 V-J model.

Amplification yielded TCR beta CDR3 regions, with RNA transcripts as the source. The HTBI set primed first-round TCR CDR3 RT-PCR. TCRdb processed the multiplex PCR reads anew with MiXCR; each CDR3 protein has one entry. The data contain a few hundred thousand distinct CDR3 sequences, roughly 20% of them singletons. Material for sequencing was blood. The clonotype originates from a man aged 18 to 30 with Graves' hyperthyroidism. This chain uses TRBV2 with TRBJ1-5; D is possibly TRBD1 (5 bases). The CDR3 region has the DNA TGTGCCAGCAGGACGCCGGGGGTGGGTCAGCCCCAGCATTTT. Translated, it gives CASRTPGVGQPQHF.